These 6 T cell receptor beta chains were sequenced from one sample in a study of cytomegalovirus exposure and HLA in healthy donors. PCR primers comprised 60 Vbeta and 13 Jbeta primers. This table comes from immunoSEQ multiplex PCR, and its TCRdb copy is limited to in-frame clones, with some not included. The top ten hold 12% of the sample, which has 35,000 to 50,000 clones, roughly 64% seen once. Sequencing input: PBMCs. These receptor sequences come from a man between 60 and 70 years old in good health and CMV-seropositive.

The chain uses TRBV7-2 and TRBJ2-3; 9 bases line up with TRBD2. In germline, CDR1 is SGHTA, CDR2 FQGNSA. The V and J ends lost 1 base and 6 bases, in that order; junction bases with no gene match: 8. The CDR3 sequence is 16 residues long. The CDR3 region is CASSLDAGGTRDTQYF. The CDR3 nucleotides are TGTGCCAGCAGCTTAGATGCGGGAGGGACGCGCGATACGCAGTATTTT. Full variable domain (rest looked up from reference TRBV7-2 and TRBJ2-3): GAGVSQSPSNKVTEKGKDVELRCDPISGHTALYWYRQSLGQGLEFLIYFQGNSAPDKSGLPSDRFSAERTGGSVSTLTIQRTQQEDSAVYLCASSLDAGGTRDTQYFGPGTRLTVL.

The chain couples TRBV30 to TRBJ2-2; D perhaps matches TRBD2 (7 bases). This CDR3 has 14 residues. Germline V gene sequence: CDR1 GTSNPN, CDR2 SVGIG (reference sequence). V was trimmed by 5 bases and J by 4 bases, leaving 14 bases between them. The CDR3 nucleotides are TGTGCCTGGTCGGGGGGCGCGGGCACCGGGGAGCTGTTTTTT. Translating it yields CAWSGGAGTGELFF.

V gene TRBV4-3 combines with J gene TRBJ2-7, with 10 bases identical to TRBD2. The CDR3 runs 16 residues. J lost 2 bases, V lost 0 bases, and 4 bases had no gene match. Germline loops: CDR1 LGHNA, CDR2 YSLEER. CDR3 nucleotides: TGCGCCAGCAGCCAAGAGAGGACTAGCGGTCCCTACGAGCAGTACTTC. Amino acids: CASSQERTSGPYEQYF.

The rearrangement uses TRBV7-2 and TRBJ2-1; 13 nucleotides align to TRBD2. V dropped 5 bases and J dropped 10; count of bases not matched to a gene: 8. Per germline, CDR1 SGHTA and CDR2 FQGNSA. The CDR3 consists of 15 residues. The CDR3 region is CASSMGLAGLREQFF. CDR3 bases: TGTGCCAGCAGCATGGGACTAGCGGGGCTCCGGGAGCAGTTCTTC.

The chain employs TRBV5-1 and TRBJ2-7; 11 bases agree with TRBD2. The CDR3 runs 15 residues. With 1 base clipped from V and 0 bases from J, the junction kept 0 bases outside the gene matches. Germline lookup yields CDR1 SGHRS and CDR2 YFSETQ. The CDR3 sequence: CASSLTSGSSYEQYF. The CDR3 region has the DNA TGCGCCAGCAGCTTGACTAGCGGGAGCTCCTACGAGCAGTACTTC.

The V call is TRBV7-8, the J call TRBJ2-7; TRBD2 aligns across 9 bases. Germline V gene data show CDR1 as SGHVS and CDR2 as FQNEAQ. With 3 bases clipped from V and 3 bases from J, the junction kept 12 bases outside the gene matches. This CDR3 comprises 17 residues. CDR3 sequence reads: CASSFSPRSGRIYEQYF. CDR3 DNA: TGTGCCAGCAGCTTCTCTCCCCGGAGCGGGAGGATCTACGAGCAGTACTTC.